The 14 T cell receptor beta chains below all came from one sample that was sequenced in a study of cytomegalovirus exposure and HLA in healthy donors. Researchers ran the PCR with 60 Vbeta and 13 Jbeta primers. The protocol was immunoSEQ multiplex PCR, while the TCRdb copy is restricted to in-frame clones and leaves out a portion. The sample carries 130,000 to 150,000 clones, roughly 79% recorded once. The sequencing input was PBMCs. Receptors originate from a middle-aged woman in good health and CMV-seropositive.

This sequence joins TRBV18 and TRBJ1-1; D remains unclear. CDR3 length: 13 residues. Trimming removed 3 bases at V and 2 bases at J, with 7 bases between. Germline V lookup: CDR1 KGHSH, CDR2 LQKENI. Here the CDR3 reads CASSPGVNTEAFF. The CDR3 DNA reads as TGTGCCAGCTCACCGGGAGTTAACACTGAAGCTTTCTTT.

This clone appeared a single time. The J gene is TRBJ1-2, the V gene TRBV13, with 8 bases identical to TRBD1. The length of the CDR3 is 13 residues. Germline CDR1 reads PRHDT; CDR2 reads FYEKMQ (reference sequence). Trimming took 4 bases from V and 7 from J; bases not matched to a gene: 5. The CDR3 protein is CASSYQGAGGYTF. CDR3 DNA: TGTGCCAGCAGCTACCAGGGGGCGGGTGGCTACACCTTC.

The rearrangement uses TRBV6-5 and TRBJ2-7; TRBD2 aligns across 11 bases. The J segment lost 6 bases and the V segment lost 0 bases, leaving 7 bases of the junction unmatched. This CDR3 spans 16 amino acids. Germline V CDR1 and CDR2: MNHEY, SVGAGI. The CDR3 sequence is CASSYSGLAGWSEQYF. The DNA of the CDR3 is TGTGCCAGCAGTTACTCAGGACTAGCGGGTTGGTCCGAGCAGTACTTC.

J is TRBJ2-3 and V is TRBV7-2; possible D gene TRBD1, 6 bases. Between the trimmed V and J ends, which lost 2 bases and 2 bases, there was a span of 17 bases. CDR3 size: 17 residues. Germline CDR1 and CDR2: SGHTA and FQGNSA. DNA for the CDR3: TGTGCCAGCAGCTTATGGGCCTCTGTGGGGGCCACAGATACGCAGTATTTT. It codes for CASSLWASVGATDTQYF.

This clone appeared once. The chain recombines TRBV29-1 with TRBJ2-7; 9 positions match TRBD1. This CDR3 contains 15 residues. Looked up from germline, CDR1 is SQVTM and CDR2 is ANQGSEA. The V gene end was trimmed by 1 base and the J gene end by 1 base; junction bases not matched to a gene: 5. The CDR3 DNA reads TGCAGCGTTGAAGTGGAGGACAGGGGTTCCTACGAGCAGTACTTC. Its translation is CSVEVEDRGSYEQYF.

Here the CDR3 reads CASSTLAGSYEQYF. The CDR3, as DNA: TGTGCCAGTAGTACGCTAGCGGGGTCCTACGAGCAGTACTTC. The V and J genes are TRBV19 and TRBJ2-7, with 9 bases fitting TRBD2. The germline V gene encodes CDR1 LNHDA and CDR2 SQIVND (reference sequence). J lost 1 base, V lost 4 bases, and 2 bases had no gene match. The CDR3 is 14 residues long. The variable domain in full, with the rest retrieved from reference TRBV19 and TRBJ2-7, is DGGITQSPKYLFRKEGQNVTLSCEQNLNHDAMYWYRQDPGQGLRLIYYSQIVNDFQKGDIAEGYSVSREKKESFPLTVTSAQKNPTAFYLCASSTLAGSYEQYFGPGTRLTVT.

This clone was observed a single time. This rearrangement joins TRBV5-1 to TRBJ1-1; D is ambiguous. Looked up from germline, CDR1 is SGHRS and CDR2 is YFSETQ. CDR3 length: 13 amino acids. V was clipped by 1 base and J by 5 bases, with 9 bases between them. Here the CDR3 DNA reads TGCGCCAGCAGCTTGCAGGATAGGACTGAAGCTTTCTTT. Its protein is CASSLQDRTEAFF.

In this sample, this clone turned up a few times. The rearrangement links TRBV5-1 to TRBJ1-1, with D possibly matching TRBD1 (6 bases). Trimming took off 0 bases at V and 0 bases at J, with 12 bases between the two ends. The CDR3 has 16 residues. Germline loops: CDR1 SGHRS, CDR2 YFSETQ. CDR3 in DNA: TGCGCCAGCAGCTTGGGGGGACATGTAATGAACACTGAAGCTTTCTTT. Encoded protein: CASSLGGHVMNTEAFF.

The chain has TRBV15 and TRBJ1-2; possibly TRBD1 for D (6 bases). With 5 bases removed from V and 0 bases from J, the gap between germline ends came to 13 bases. Per germline, CDR1 LNHNV and CDR2 YYDKDF (reference sequence). This CDR3 is built from 15 residues. DNA for the CDR3: TGTGCCACCAGCTCCGGGACATCTACTAACTATGGCTACACCTTC. Translated, it gives CATSSGTSTNYGYTF.

This chain links TRBV7-6 with TRBJ2-5; TRBD1 agrees at 8 bases. CDR1 and CDR2 (germline): SGHVS, FNYEAQ. V dropped 4 bases and J dropped 4; count of bases not matched to a gene: 8. The CDR3 is made up of 15 amino acids. The chain's CDR3 is CASSSARTGSETQYF. Written as DNA, the CDR3 is TGTGCCAGCAGCTCAGCCAGGACAGGGTCAGAGACCCAGTACTTC.

The gene calls are TRBV9 and TRBJ2-5, with D possibly TRBD1 on 6 matching bases. This CDR3 contains 15 residues. V was trimmed by 0 bases and J by 2 bases, leaving 11 bases between them. Germline assignment: CDR1 SGDLS and CDR2 YYNGEE. This chain's CDR3 is CASSVAPQGQETQYF. CDR3 bases: TGTGCCAGCAGCGTAGCACCGCAGGGGCAAGAGACCCAGTACTTC.

The V gene is TRBV27, the J gene TRBJ2-6; TRBD1 aligns across 8 bases. The V and J ends lost 6 bases and 0 bases, in that order; junction bases with no gene match: 16. Germline V lookup: CDR1 MNHEY, CDR2 SMNVEV (reference sequence). This CDR3 region has 20 residues. The CDR3 loop is CASSGQGLTRVVSGANVLTF. CDR3 nucleotide sequence: TGTGCCAGCAGCGGACAGGGCCTGACCCGGGTCGTCTCTGGGGCCAACGTCCTGACTTTC.

V usage is TRBV5-1 and J usage is TRBJ1-6, with TRBD1 as a possible D gene (5 bases). The CDR3 has 15 amino acids. V was cut by 0 bases and J by 7 bases, with 11 bases left in between. Germline V gene sequence: CDR1 SGHRS, CDR2 YFSETQ. CDR3 DNA: TGCGCCAGCAGCTTGGATGGGTCAGGGAATTCACCCCTCCACTTT. The encoded protein is CASSLDGSGNSPLHF. The full variable domain, in which reference TRBV5-1 and TRBJ1-6 provide the parts outside the CDR3, is KAGVTQTPRYLIKTRGQQVTLSCSPISGHRSVSWYQQTPGQGLQFLFEYFSETQRNKGNFPGRFSGRQFSNSRSEMNVSTLELGDSALYLCASSLDGSGNSPLHFGNGTRLTVT.

This clone showed up just a few times. The chain joins TRBV9 to TRBJ1-2; tentatively, D is TRBD1 (6 bases). V lost 3 bases and J lost 8, with 17 bases in between. In germline, CDR1 is SGDLS, CDR2 YYNGEE. The CDR3 consists of 14 residues. CDR3 sequence: CASSAITGLGGYTF. CDR3 DNA sequence: TGTGCCAGCAGCGCGATCACAGGGTTGGGAGGCTACACCTTC.